The 25 T cell receptor beta chains below come from one sample, sequenced in a study of a mutant IDH1 vaccine in newly diagnosed glioma. These receptors are not linked to any known antigen. Specified time point: week 11, during vaccination. A 20-mer mutant IDH1 peptide at 300 ug was injected subcutaneously with topical imiquimod. Sequencing used immunoSEQ multiplex PCR; TCRdb keeps in-frame clones, though not all of them. This table holds roughly 130,000 clones, around four fifths found once. The source material was PBMCs, sampled from a glioma patient whose treatment included an IDH1 peptide vaccine. Receptor source: a man aged 40-49 years with glioma.

The chain employs TRBV5-4 and TRBJ1-1; maybe TRBD1 (5 bases). Germline loops: CDR1 SGHNT, CDR2 YYREEE (reference sequence). V was cut by 4 bases and J by 1 base, with 20 bases left in between. This CDR3 region has 17 residues. DNA of the CDR3: TGTGCCAGCAGCGTATCTCCGGGACGGAGGAAGAACACTGAAGCTTTCTTT. This sequence encodes CASSVSPGRRKNTEAFF.

The chain has TRBV6-1 and TRBJ1-6; D unresolved. In germline, CDR1 is MNHNS, CDR2 SASEGT. The CDR3 contains 14 residues. V lost 6 bases and J 7 bases, leaving 13 bases between the germline ends. The CDR3 here is CASRVGIINSPLHF. The CDR3 coding sequence is TGTGCCAGCAGGGTCGGGATAATCAATTCACCCCTCCACTTT.

The rearrangement links TRBV5-6 to TRBJ2-3; D is uncertain. Deletions cut 4 bases from V and 6 bases from J, with 9 bases between. In germline, CDR1 is SGHDT, CDR2 YYEEEE. This CDR3 has 12 amino acids. This CDR3 is CASSPPGDTQYF. DNA for the CDR3: TGTGCCAGCAGCCCCCCTGGGGATACGCAGTATTTT. Full variable domain (rest looked up from reference TRBV5-6 and TRBJ2-3): DAGVTQSPTHLIKTRGQQVTLRCSPKSGHDTVSWYQQALGQGPQFIFQYYEEEERQRGNFPDRFSGHQFPNYSSELNVNALLLGDSALYLCASSPPGDTQYFGPGTRLTVL.

The CDR3 loop reads CASSLRVNEKLFF. The CDR3 nucleotides are TGTGCCAGCAGTTTACGCGTAAATGAAAAACTGTTTTTT. J is TRBJ1-4 and V is TRBV28; D gene uncertain. The CDR3 has 13 amino acids. Trimming took 2 bases from V and 5 from J, leaving 6 bases between them. From germline, CDR1 is MDHEN and CDR2 SYDVKM.

This clone has just one count. This chain links TRBV30 with TRBJ2-2; no definite D call. V lost 4 bases, J lost 1 base, and 4 bases lay in between. Germline V lookup: CDR1 GTSNPN, CDR2 SVGIG (reference sequence). This CDR3 is 12 amino acids long. CDR3: CAWTWNTGELFF. CDR3 in DNA: TGTGCCTGGACCTGGAACACCGGGGAGCTGTTTTTT.

The CDR3 sequence: CASSTYRGPGELFF. CDR3 DNA: TGTGCCAGCAGCACCTACAGGGGACCCGGGGAGCTGTTTTTT. The chain uses TRBV11-2 and TRBJ2-2; 7 nucleotides agree with TRBD1. Germline V gene sequence: CDR1 SGHAT, CDR2 FQNNGV. J gave up 6 bases and V 5 bases, and 6 bases lay outside the gene matches. The CDR3 runs to 14 residues.

V and J are TRBV7-9 and TRBJ2-3, with unresolved D. Germline loops: CDR1 SEHNR, CDR2 FQNEAQ (reference sequence). The CDR3 is 15 amino acids. The germline V and J ends were trimmed by 1 base and 3 bases, with 11 bases remaining between them. The CDR3 reads CASSLGDSQTDTQYF. As DNA, the CDR3 is TGTGCCAGCAGCTTAGGTGACTCGCAGACAGATACGCAGTATTTT.

V usage is TRBV19 and J usage is TRBJ2-1; 14 bases are shared with TRBD2. The germline gives CDR1 LNHDA, CDR2 SQIVND (reference sequence). The CDR3 spans 15 residues. J lost 10 bases, V lost 4 bases, and 6 bases had no gene match. CDR3 loop: CASSTGTSGSREQFF. Here the CDR3 DNA reads TGTGCCAGTAGTACCGGGACTAGCGGGAGCAGGGAGCAGTTCTTC.

The CDR3 reads CASSLSGAKYGYTF. CDR3 DNA sequence: TGTGCCAGCAGCTTGTCCGGGGCCAAATATGGCTACACCTTC. V and J are TRBV5-8 and TRBJ1-2; D possibly corresponds to TRBD1 (5 bases). V lost 1 base to trimming and J lost 5 bases, with 12 bases between them. The CDR3 has 14 residues. Germline V gene data show CDR1 as SGHTS and CDR2 as YDEGEE.

The rearrangement joins TRBV2 to TRBJ1-2; no clear D gene. The CDR3 spans 11 residues. The germline gives CDR1 SNHLY, CDR2 FYNNEI. Trimming took 8 bases from V and 3 from J, leaving 7 bases between them. CDR3 sequence reads: CASVQDYGYTF. The CDR3 DNA is TGTGCCAGCGTACAAGACTATGGCTACACCTTC.

The chain carries TRBV30 and TRBJ1-3; no definite D call. V was cut by 3 bases and J by 3 bases, with 6 bases left in between. CDR3 size: 12 residues. Germline CDR1 reads GTSNPN; CDR2 reads SVGIG (reference sequence). For the CDR3, the DNA is TGTGCCTGGAGGACCCATGGAAACACCATATATTTT. This gives the protein CAWRTHGNTIYF.

The chain carries TRBV19 and TRBJ1-2; D remains ambiguous. Trimming shortened V by 7 bases and J by 8 bases, and 11 bases separated the two germline ends. CDR1 and CDR2 (germline): LNHDA, SQIVND (reference sequence). The length of the CDR3 is 11 residues. Here the CDR3 DNA reads TGTGCCAGTAATTCTGTGGCAGGCTACACCTTC. Protein sequence: CASNSVAGYTF.

The V call is TRBV5-4, the J call TRBJ1-2, with D hard to call. The CDR3 loop spans 14 amino acids. Trimming removed 7 bases from V and 0 bases from J, with 13 bases in between. Germline loops: CDR1 SGHNT, CDR2 YYREEE (reference sequence). The CDR3 spells CASLGTEANYGYTF. CDR3 coding DNA: TGTGCCAGCCTCGGCACAGAAGCTAACTATGGCTACACCTTC.

By share, this clone counts as medium-sized. The CDR3, as DNA: TGTGCCATCTCTAAGGGGGGGAGTCTCGGCGATACGCAGTATTTT. Residues: CAISKGGSLGDTQYF. The V and J genes are TRBV10-3 and TRBJ2-3; D may be TRBD2 (7 bases). The CDR3 length is 15 residues. The V end lost 8 bases, the J end lost 6 bases, and 21 bases lay between the germline ends. Germline V CDR1 and CDR2: ENHRY, SYGVKD.

V gene TRBV5-8 combines with J gene TRBJ2-7; tentative D call: TRBD1 (6 bases). The CDR3 runs to 15 residues. Germline V gene sequence: CDR1 SGHTS, CDR2 YDEGEE. V was cut by 4 bases and J by 1 base, with 15 bases left in between. The CDR3 coding sequence is TGTGCCAGCAGCGGTCGCGCAGGGGCTTCCTACGAGCAGTACTTC. As protein: CASSGRAGASYEQYF.

The count of this clone is one. This CDR3 is CASSPTGGGSRNEQFF. CDR3 nucleotide sequence: TGTGCCAGTAGTCCCACAGGAGGGGGCAGCAGGAATGAGCAGTTCTTC. The chain couples TRBV19 to TRBJ2-1, with a tentative D call TRBD1 (7 bases). Germline CDR1 and CDR2: LNHDA and SQIVND (reference sequence). Trimming stripped 5 bases from V and 7 bases from J, with 21 bases between. The CDR3 runs to 16 residues.

This chain joins TRBV4-1 and TRBJ2-1; TRBD2 aligns across 10 bases. The ends lost 0 bases at V and 6 bases at J; junction bases unmatched: 8. Germline V CDR1 and CDR2: MGHRA, YSYEKL. This CDR3 region has 17 residues. In DNA, the CDR3 is TGCGCCAGCAGCCAAGATTTAACTAGCGGGGCTTCCAATGAGCAGTTCTTC. The encoded protein is CASSQDLTSGASNEQFF.

The V gene is TRBV5-1, the J gene TRBJ2-3; 16 positions match TRBD2. V lost 1 base and J lost 4; bases outside the gene matches: 9. Germline V gene lookup returns CDR1 SGHRS and CDR2 YFSETQ. The CDR3 contains 19 residues. The CDR3: CASSLPGLAGGPGSDTQYF. The CDR3 DNA sequence: TGCGCCAGCAGCTTGCCGGGACTAGCGGGAGGGCCAGGGTCAGATACGCAGTATTTT.

The chain is built from TRBV6-1 and TRBJ2-7; D is unresolved. The germline V gene has CDR1 MNHNS and CDR2 SASEGT. V was pared by 8 bases and J by 2 bases, with 7 bases between. CDR3 length: 11 amino acids. CDR3 sequence reads: CASYKAYEQYF. CDR3 sequence (DNA): TGTGCCAGCTATAAGGCCTACGAGCAGTACTTC.

V is TRBV19 and J is TRBJ2-6; no reliable D call. Per the germline V gene, CDR1 is LNHDA and CDR2 is SQIVND (reference sequence). V lost 5 bases and J lost 1, with 6 bases in between. This CDR3 comprises 14 residues. The CDR3 DNA reads TGTGCCAGTAGTCTCTCTTCTGGGGCCAACGTCCTGACTTTC. It yields the protein CASSLSSGANVLTF.

The chain employs TRBV6-6 and TRBJ1-2; perhaps TRBD1 as D (6 bases). V was clipped by 0 bases and J by 6 bases, with 14 bases between them. This CDR3 region has 15 residues. Germline lookup yields CDR1 MNHNY and CDR2 SVGAGI (reference sequence). DNA for the CDR3: TGTGCCAGCAGTTACTCTCGGGGGGCGTTGGATGGCTACACCTTC. Its protein product is CASSYSRGALDGYTF.

Only a few counts were recorded for this clone. This chain links TRBV5-4 with TRBJ2-7, with D unresolved. V gave up 3 bases and J gave up 3 bases, with 10 bases separating them. This CDR3 spans 13 amino acids. Germline assignment: CDR1 SGHNT and CDR2 YYREEE (reference sequence). The CDR3 sequence is CASSWKDGYEQYF. The CDR3 nucleotides read TGTGCCAGCAGCTGGAAGGACGGCTACGAGCAGTACTTC. Complete variable domain (other parts from reference TRBV5-4 and TRBJ2-7): ETGVTQSPTHLIKTRGQQVTLRCSSQSGHNTVSWYQQALGQGPQFIFQYYREEENGRGNFPPRFSGLQFPNYSSELNVNALELDDSALYLCASSWKDGYEQYFGPGTRLTVT.

The chain employs TRBV16 and TRBJ2-7; 9 nucleotides agree with TRBD1. The CDR3 runs to 17 residues. CDR1 is KGHSY and CDR2 is FQNENV in the germline V gene. J lost 3 bases, V lost 5 bases, and 14 bases had no gene match. CDR3: CASSRQGVLGRYYEQYF. CDR3 nucleotide sequence: TGTGCCAGCAGCAGACAGGGGGTGTTGGGACGGTACTACGAGCAGTACTTC.

The chain recombines TRBV4-2 with TRBJ1-2; D gene ambiguous. Germline CDR1 is LGHNA and CDR2 is YNFKEQ. Trimming left V 3 bases short and J 1 base short, with 12 bases between. The CDR3 has 15 amino acids. The CDR3 region is CASSQADGDNYGYTF. As DNA, the CDR3 is TGTGCCAGCAGCCAGGCAGATGGAGATAACTATGGCTACACCTTC.

The chain couples TRBV30 to TRBJ2-3; no clear D gene. The CDR3 extends over 12 amino acids. The V gene lost 3 bases and the J gene lost 2 bases, with 6 bases spanning the gap. Germline V gives CDR1 GTSNPN, CDR2 SVGIG (reference sequence). The CDR3: CAWRKTTDTQYF. The CDR3 DNA reads as TGTGCCTGGAGAAAGACCACAGATACGCAGTATTTT.